A single T cell receptor (beta chain) is shown here with its context. Its antigen is unknown. Per-base quality was not reported, and no clone a single base away is much larger than it. The identical CDR3 is also encoded by other nucleotide sequences in the sample. The cysteine opens and the phenylalanine closes a CDR3 of 15 amino acids. Only CDR3 DNA is held: 45 bases, read in frame from base 1. Per the germline V gene, MNHEY is the CDR1 and SVGAGI is the CDR2. V is shortened by 4 bases, J by 0 bases, and the region joining them spans 13 bases. These data originate in a study of CD8+ T cells in alopecia areata (dated by TCRdb to between 2017 and 2018). Regarding the complete study: The treated patients took part in an open-label pilot trial in which moderate-to-severe alopecia areata was treated with oral tofacitinib at 5 to 10 mg twice daily. Scalp clonality was compared among normal scalp (n=4), patchy alopecia areata scalp (n=8), and alopecia totalis/universalis scalp (n=8). RNA was obtained with the PAXgene miRNA kit for fixed scalp, the miRNeasy kit for PBMCs, and the RNeasy kit for mouse skin. TCRbeta CDR3 regions were amplified by immunoSEQ multiplex PCR using 35 Vbeta forward and 13 Jbeta reverse primers. Patients received tofacitinib for 6 to 18 months and were then followed off drug for 6 months to check for delayed response and recurrence. In treated patients, disease severity was measured using the SALT score, which gives the percentage of scalp surface area affected. Biopsies were taken from tofacitinib-treated patients at baseline and at 4 and 24 weeks of treatment, and a later scalp biopsy was taken in several of the tofacitinib-treated patients. Human TCRbeta sequencing covered scalp tissue and sorted CD4+ and CD8+ peripheral blood T cells from patchy and totalis/universalis alopecia areata patients and healthy controls. The study used high-throughput TCRbeta sequencing to examine T cell clonal expansion in alopecia areata, in both the C3H/HeJ mouse model and human patients.

Library preparation used the immunoSEQ multiplex PCR assay. For TCR sequencing, RNA was extracted from every sample and reverse transcribed into cDNA to serve as template. First-strand cDNA was synthesized with SuperScript III using a 2:1 mix of oligo-dT and random hexamers. A synthetic immune receptor repertoire was used to assess amplification bias, and residual bias was removed computationally. The authors' analysis ran thus. After raw reads were preprocessed to remove errors, the CDR3 was defined following IMGT conventions as running from the conserved cysteine to phenylalanine. Clonality was calculated as 1 minus Shannon entropy normalized by log2 of the number of productive unique TCRs. Whether each scalp clone was CD4 or CD8 was inferred by checking scalp TCRbeta sequences against the CD4 and CD8 repertoires from sorted blood. TCRdb obtained this table from immuneACCESS and retained in-frame rearrangements with V and J assigned. These tables miss some clones; where compared with another copy, unresolved V genes account for less than half of the shortfall, and the remainder is unexplained. That table furnishes V, J and clone size, whereas the DNA furnished D and trimming. Present in this sample are roughly 210,000 clones, 40% to 45% of which were seen just once. In total, the top ten clones hold roughly 2.6% of the sample.

Reading the label with the study, this specimen's treatment or condition is: oral pan-JAK inhibitor, 5-10 mg twice daily. From alopecia areata patients, peripheral blood was collected along with lesional scalp punch biopsies. PBMCs were isolated by density centrifugation and stained for CD3, CD4 and CD8, after which CD4+ and CD8+ T cells were sorted on a FACSAria. Study-level results and caveats: TCR sequences shared between patients were less clear than in mice, possibly partly because of HLA diversity in the patient population. The treated cohort was small, with a single nonresponder, so links between baseline CD8+ expansion and response need larger studies. Many expanded lesional clones were found to persist in scalp and blood during tofacitinib treatment, and relapse after treatment cessation may be partly explained by this persistence. Lesional scalp, especially in alopecia totalis/universalis, showed higher clonality and more expanded CD8+ clones than normal scalp, suggesting antigenic drive. Resident alphabeta T cells in normal human skin are also sequenced, complicating scalp TCR repertoire analysis, unlike mouse skin dominated by gammadelta T cells. With tofacitinib, both scalp clonality and the number of expanded CD8+ clones among the top 100 scalp clones went down significantly.

The receptor comes from a human donor with alopecia areata. Recombination linked TRBV6-5 to TRBJ2-7; no confident D gene assignment can be made. The source was CD4+ T cells sorted from blood, collected at approximately week 37, from a patient treated with tofacitinib. The CDR3: CASSLTPRNSYEQYF. The DNA sequence is given as TGTGCCAGCAGTTTAACCCCGCGCAACTCCTACGAGCAGTACTTC.